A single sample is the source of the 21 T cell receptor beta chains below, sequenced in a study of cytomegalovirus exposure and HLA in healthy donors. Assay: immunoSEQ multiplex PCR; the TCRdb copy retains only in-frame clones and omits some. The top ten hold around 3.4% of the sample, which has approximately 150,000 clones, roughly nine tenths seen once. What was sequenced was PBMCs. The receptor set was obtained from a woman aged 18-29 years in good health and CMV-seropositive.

The CDR3 loop is CASSSGGEQYF. The CDR3 nucleotides are TGTGCCAGCAGCTCAGGGGGCGAGCAGTACTTC. V is TRBV11-2 and J is TRBJ2-7; 7 bases align to TRBD1. V lost 4 bases and J lost 6; bases outside the gene matches: 0. Germline values: CDR1 SGHAT, CDR2 FQNNGV. The length of the CDR3 is 11 residues. The complete variable domain, with remaining parts taken from reference TRBV11-2 and TRBJ2-7, reads EAGVAQSPRYKIIEKRQSVAFWCNPISGHATLYWYQQILGQGPKLLIQFQNNGVVDDSQLPKDRFSAERLKGVDSTLKIQPAKLEDSAVYLCASSSGGEQYFGPGTRLTVT.

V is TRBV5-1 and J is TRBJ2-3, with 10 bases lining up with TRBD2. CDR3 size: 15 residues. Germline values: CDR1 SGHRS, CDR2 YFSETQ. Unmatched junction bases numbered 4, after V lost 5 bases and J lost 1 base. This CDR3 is CASRKAGGRTDTQYF. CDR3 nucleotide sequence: TGCGCCAGCAGGAAAGCGGGAGGGCGCACAGATACGCAGTATTTT.

CDR3 sequence (DNA): TGTGCCAGCAGCTTAGCTGGGGGCGGCTACACCTTC. This gives the protein CASSLAGGGYTF. The chain links TRBV11-2 to TRBJ1-2, with a tentative D call TRBD1 (6 bases). CDR1 SGHAT and CDR2 FQNNGV come from the germline V gene. Trimming left V 1 base short and J 8 bases short, with 8 bases between. The CDR3 is made up of 12 amino acids.

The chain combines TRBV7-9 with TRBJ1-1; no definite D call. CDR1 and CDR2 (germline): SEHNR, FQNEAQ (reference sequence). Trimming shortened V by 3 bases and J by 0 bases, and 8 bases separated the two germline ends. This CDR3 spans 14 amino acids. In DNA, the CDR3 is TGTGCCAGCAGCTTGATGGGAGTGAACACTGAAGCTTTCTTT. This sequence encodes CASSLMGVNTEAFF.

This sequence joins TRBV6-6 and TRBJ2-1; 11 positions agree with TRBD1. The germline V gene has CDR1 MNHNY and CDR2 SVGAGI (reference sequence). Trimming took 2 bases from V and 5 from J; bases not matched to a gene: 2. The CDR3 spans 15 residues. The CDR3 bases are TGTGCCAGCAGTTACGGGACAGGGGGAAACAATGAGCAGTTCTTC. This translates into CASSYGTGGNNEQFF.

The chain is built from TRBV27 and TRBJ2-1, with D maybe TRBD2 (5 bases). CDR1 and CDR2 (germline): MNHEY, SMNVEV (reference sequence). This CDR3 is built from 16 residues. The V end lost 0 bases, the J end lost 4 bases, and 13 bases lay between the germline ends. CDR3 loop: CASSLSVLDQYNEQFF. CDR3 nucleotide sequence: TGTGCCAGCAGTTTATCGGTACTAGATCAATACAATGAGCAGTTCTTC.

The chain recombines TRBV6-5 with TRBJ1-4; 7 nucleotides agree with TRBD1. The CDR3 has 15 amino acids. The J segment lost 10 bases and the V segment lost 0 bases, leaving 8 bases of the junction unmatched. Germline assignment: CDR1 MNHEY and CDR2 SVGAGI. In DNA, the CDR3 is TGTGCCAGCAGTTACTCAGAGGGGCAGGGGGGAAAACTGTTTTTT. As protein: CASSYSEGQGGKLFF.

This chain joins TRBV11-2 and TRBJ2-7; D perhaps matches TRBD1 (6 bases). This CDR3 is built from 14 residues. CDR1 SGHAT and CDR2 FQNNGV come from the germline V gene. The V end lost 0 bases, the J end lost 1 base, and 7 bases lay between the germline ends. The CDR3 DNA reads TGTGCCAGCAGCTTAGATAGGGGGTCCTACGAGCAGTACTTC. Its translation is CASSLDRGSYEQYF.

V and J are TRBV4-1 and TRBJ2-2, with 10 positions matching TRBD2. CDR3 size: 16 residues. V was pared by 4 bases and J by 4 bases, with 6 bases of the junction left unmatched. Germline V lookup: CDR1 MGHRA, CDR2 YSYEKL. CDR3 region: CASSLGLAVITGELFF. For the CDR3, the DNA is TGCGCCAGCAGCCTCGGACTAGCGGTAATCACCGGGGAGCTGTTTTTT.

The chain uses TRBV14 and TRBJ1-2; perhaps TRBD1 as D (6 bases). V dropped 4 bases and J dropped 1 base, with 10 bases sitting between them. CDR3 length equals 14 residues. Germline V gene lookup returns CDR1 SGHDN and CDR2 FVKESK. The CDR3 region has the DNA TGTGCCAGCAGCCGGACAGCTTTTAACTATGGCTACACCTTC. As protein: CASSRTAFNYGYTF.

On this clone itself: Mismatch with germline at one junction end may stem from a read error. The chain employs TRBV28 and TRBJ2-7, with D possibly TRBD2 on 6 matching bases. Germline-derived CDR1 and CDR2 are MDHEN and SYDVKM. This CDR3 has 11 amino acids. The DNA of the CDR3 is TGTGCCAGCAGTTCTCGGACTAACCGGCACTTC. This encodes CASSSRTNRHF.

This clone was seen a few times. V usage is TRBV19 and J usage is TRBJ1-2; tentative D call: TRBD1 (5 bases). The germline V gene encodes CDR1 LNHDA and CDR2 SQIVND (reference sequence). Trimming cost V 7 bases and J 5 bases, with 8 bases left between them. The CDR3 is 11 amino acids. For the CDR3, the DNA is TGTGCCAGTACGGGGGGGTATGGCTACACCTTC. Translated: CASTGGYGYTF.

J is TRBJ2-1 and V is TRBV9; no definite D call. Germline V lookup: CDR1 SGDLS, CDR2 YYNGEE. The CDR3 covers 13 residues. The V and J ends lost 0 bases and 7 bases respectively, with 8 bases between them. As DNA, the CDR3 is TGTGCCAGCAGCGTAGACCAGCGAAATGAGCAGTTCTTC. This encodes CASSVDQRNEQFF.

The CDR3 here is CASSFKSDRGDTEAFF. DNA for the CDR3: TGTGCCAGCAGTTTTAAGTCGGACAGGGGAGACACTGAAGCTTTCTTT. V gene TRBV28 combines with J gene TRBJ1-1, with 9 bases lining up with TRBD1. This CDR3 is built from 16 residues. V gave up 3 bases and J gave up 3 bases; unmatched junction bases: 8. Germline V gene lookup returns CDR1 MDHEN and CDR2 SYDVKM.

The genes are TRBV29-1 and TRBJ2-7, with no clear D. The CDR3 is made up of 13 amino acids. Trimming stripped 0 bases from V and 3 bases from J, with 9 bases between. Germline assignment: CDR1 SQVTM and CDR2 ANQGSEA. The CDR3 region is CSVEDQAIYEQYF. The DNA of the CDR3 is TGCAGCGTTGAAGATCAGGCCATCTACGAGCAGTACTTC.

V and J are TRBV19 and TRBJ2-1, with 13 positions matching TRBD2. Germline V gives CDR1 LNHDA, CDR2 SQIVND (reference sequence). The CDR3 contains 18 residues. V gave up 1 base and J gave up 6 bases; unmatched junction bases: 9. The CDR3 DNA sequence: TGTGCCAGTAGTATAGGGACTAGCGGGAGCCTCTTAGTCAATGAGCAGTTCTTC. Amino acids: CASSIGTSGSLLVNEQFF.

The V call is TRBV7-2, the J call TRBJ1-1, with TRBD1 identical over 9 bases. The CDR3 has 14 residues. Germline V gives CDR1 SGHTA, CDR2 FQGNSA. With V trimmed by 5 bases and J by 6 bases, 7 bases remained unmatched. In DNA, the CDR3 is TGTGCCAGCAGCCAGGACAGGGGAGTACCTGAAGCTTTCTTT. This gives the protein CASSQDRGVPEAFF.

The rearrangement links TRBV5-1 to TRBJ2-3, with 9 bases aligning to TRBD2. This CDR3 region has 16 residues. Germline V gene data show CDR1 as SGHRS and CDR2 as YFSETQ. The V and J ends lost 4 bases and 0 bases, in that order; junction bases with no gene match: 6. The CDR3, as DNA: TGCGCCAGCAGCACGTGGACTAGCGAAAGCACAGATACGCAGTATTTT. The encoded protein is CASSTWTSESTDTQYF.

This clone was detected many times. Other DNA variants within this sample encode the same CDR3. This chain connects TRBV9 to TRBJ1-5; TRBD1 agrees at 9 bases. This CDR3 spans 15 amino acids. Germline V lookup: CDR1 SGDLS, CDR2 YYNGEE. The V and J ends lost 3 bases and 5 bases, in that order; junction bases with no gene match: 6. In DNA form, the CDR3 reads TGTGCCAGCAGCGCGGGACAGGGAAGGGATCAGCCCCAGCATTTT. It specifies CASSAGQGRDQPQHF.

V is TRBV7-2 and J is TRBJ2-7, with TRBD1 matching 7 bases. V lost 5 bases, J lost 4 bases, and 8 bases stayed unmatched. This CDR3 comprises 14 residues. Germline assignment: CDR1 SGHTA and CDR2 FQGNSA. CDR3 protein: CASSPGGNLYEQYF. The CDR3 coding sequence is TGTGCCAGCAGCCCAGGGGGAAATCTATACGAGCAGTACTTC.

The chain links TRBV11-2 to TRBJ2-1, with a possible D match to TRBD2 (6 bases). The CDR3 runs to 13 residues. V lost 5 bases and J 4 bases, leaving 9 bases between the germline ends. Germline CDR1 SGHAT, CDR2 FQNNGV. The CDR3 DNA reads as TGTGCCAGCAGCGGGACTTATTACAATGAGCAGTTCTTC. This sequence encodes CASSGTYYNEQFF.